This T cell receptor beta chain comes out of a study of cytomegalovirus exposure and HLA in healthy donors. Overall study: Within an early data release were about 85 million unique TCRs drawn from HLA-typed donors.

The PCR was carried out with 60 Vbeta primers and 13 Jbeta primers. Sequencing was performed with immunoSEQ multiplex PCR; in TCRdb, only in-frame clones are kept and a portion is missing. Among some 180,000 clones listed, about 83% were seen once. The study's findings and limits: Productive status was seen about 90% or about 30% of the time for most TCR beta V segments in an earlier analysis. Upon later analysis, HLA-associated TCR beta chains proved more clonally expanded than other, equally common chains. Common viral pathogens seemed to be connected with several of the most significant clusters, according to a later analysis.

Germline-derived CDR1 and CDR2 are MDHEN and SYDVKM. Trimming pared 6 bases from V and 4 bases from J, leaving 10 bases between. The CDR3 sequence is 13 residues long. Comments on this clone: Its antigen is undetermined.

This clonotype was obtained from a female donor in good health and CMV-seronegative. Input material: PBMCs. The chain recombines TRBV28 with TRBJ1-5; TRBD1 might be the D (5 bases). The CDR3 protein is CASSSDRNQPQHF. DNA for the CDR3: TGTGCCAGCAGCTCTGACAGAAATCAGCCCCAGCATTTT.